The source of this T cell receptor beta chain is a study of cytomegalovirus exposure and HLA in healthy donors (TCRdb year 2017). For the study in its entirety: An earlier analysis of 587 of the donors reported 250 to 300 Gb of sequence data and around 120 million unique TCR beta sequences from about 200 million T cells. Of the approximately 370 genotyped donors, 65% to 90% were placed in the genetic ancestry cluster associated with self-reported Caucasian donors. A later analysis re-examined previously published TCR beta repertoires from more than 600 donors and added high-resolution HLA genotyping to investigate patterns of TCR occurrence. Class I and class II HLA loci were covered by the typing at four-digit resolution. Alongside the repertoire data, information on donor age, sex, ethnicity and CMV serostatus was compiled. All discovery cohort repertoires had been generated using a single sequencing platform. Typing coverage varied by locus: roughly 620-630 donors for A, B, C, DRB1 and DQB1; approximately 560 for DQA1; 606 for DPA1; roughly 450 for DPB1. Rather than using new phenotypic data, the later analysis identified candidate immune exposures from TCR beta sequences and from how often those sequences occurred across donors. On average, 235,054 unique TCR beta nucleotide sequences were sequenced per donor among some 420 genotyped donors of the cohort, with roughly 18% of those sequences being non-productive. To predict cytomegalovirus infection status, the study brought together high-throughput TCR immunosequencing, statistical association of individual TCRs with disease status, and machine learning. Genome-wide SNP genotypes for about three fifths of the roughly 670 donors were used in a later genetic analysis, which treated that subset as a discovery cohort. Approximately 300 gigabases of sequencing data and around 80 million unique TCR sequences made up an early release that covered 640 HLA-typed donors. The study used immunosequencing to profile the T cell repertoires of 666 subjects and linked those repertoires to cytomegalovirus serostatus. An earlier analysis of some 600 of the donors applied high-throughput TCR beta sequencing to assess whether each TCR beta V gene segment acted as functional or pseudogenic. Along with the 666-subject first cohort, a separate validation cohort of over 90 different subjects was used. A few DR-DQ haplotypes were handled as single units for association and clustering because linkage in the cohort was strong. The study aimed to test whether cataloging public T cell receptors could reveal signatures of past pathogen exposure. Findings and caveats that apply to the study as a whole: Immune exposure information for the cohort was limited to CMV serostatus. A cluster of highly shared sequence variants was judged likely to represent a technical artifact of the sequencing pipeline. A further reported finding was that TCR beta sequences accurately predicted the HLA-A and HLA-B alleles for most subjects in the first cohort. Most TCR sequences were observed very rarely across donors, whereas some public TCRs were present in many individuals. This cohort had only TCR beta chains sequenced, and the lack of alpha or paired-chain data limited which features could be detected. The authors suggested that the approach could potentially be generalized to other disease states and immunological phenotypes. Compared with the approximately 600-donor mean, donors in an Asian-associated ancestry cluster had fewer N-insertions in productive TCRs, according to a later genetic analysis. Most CMV-associated TCR beta chains appeared to be HLA-restricted in a later analysis, and the HLA associations seemed to be driven largely by CMV exposure. At a false discovery rate of 0.05, a later analysis linked around 17,000 TCR beta sequences to specific HLA alleles. The presence/absence analyses assumed that sequencing depth was roughly uniform across donors, and that assumption may not be true. An earlier analysis of approximately 600 of the donors showed that most TCR beta V segments appeared in productive rearrangements either about 90% or about 30% of the time, which broadly matched IMGT annotations. The study listed approximately 160 TCR beta chains as associated with cytomegalovirus. Around 16 rarely observed V segments, including chromosome 9 orphons, were excluded from the earlier analysis of approximately 600 of the donors because counts were too low. According to a later analysis, TCR association rates differed among HLA loci, with DRB1 alleles showing the most associated TCRs and HLA-C alleles showing the fewest. HLA typing was unavailable for some donors at each locus, so association tests used only the typed subset. Linkage disequilibrium might explain the correlated functional status among segregating V segments, but an unknown experimental factor could not be ruled out. Cytomegalovirus status was reported to be diagnosed by the classifier with high specificity and sensitivity in both the original and validation cohorts. Compared with equally common non-associated chains, HLA-associated TCR beta chains in a later analysis were more clonally expanded and had lower generation probabilities. Three of the identified cytomegalovirus-associated TCR beta chains were confirmed in vitro to be specific for cytomegalovirus antigens. Strong co-occurrence of HLA alleles, especially DR and DQ, made assigning TCR associations to individual alleles difficult. A later genetic analysis associated a missense DCLRE1C variant with V-gene and J-gene trimming of TCR beta chains, and an independent cohort replicated the association. Some IMGT-functional V segments, including TRBV6-2 and TRBV6-3, could not be distinguished by the 87-base-pair reads and were therefore excluded. In a later analysis, several top co-occurrence clusters were reported to appear linked to parvovirus B19, influenza, CMV and Epstein-Barr virus.

In total, approximately 610 healthy bone marrow donors made up the cohort. At the time of sampling, every cohort member was nominally healthy, though immune exposures that went unrecorded were likely present. The donor was CMV seronegative and was included in the group of a few hundred seronegative cohort members. Each donor provided a peripheral blood sample, and peripheral blood mononuclear cells were used for TCR beta sequencing. The Qiagen DNeasy Blood Extraction Kit was used to extract genomic DNA from the blood cell samples. Including cysteine and phenylalanine, the CDR3 has 15 amino acids. Only the CDR3 DNA stays, 45 bases, in frame from base 1. V is shortened by 7 bases, J by 4 bases, and the region joining them spans 20 bases. Looking up the germline V gene (reference sequence) yields CDR1 LNHDA and CDR2 SQIVND. Remarks on this clone: Its antigen is unknown. No base quality values were provided; no much bigger clone lies one nucleotide off.

The library relied on the immunoSEQ multiplex PCR assay. For the multiplex PCR, a mixture combining 60 forward primers for TCR Vbeta segments and 13 reverse primers for TCR Jbeta segments was used. The CDR3 region of rearranged TCR beta genes was amplified from genomic DNA with a multiplex PCR assay. The amplified TCR beta libraries were sequenced on the Illumina HiSeq System as 87-base-pair reads. The paper's data handling went like this. A later analysis tallied around 87 million unique TCR beta chains across the approximately 670 repertoires, and around 12 million of those chains were shared by two or more donors. To remove PCR and sequencing errors, raw reads were error-corrected and collapsed into unique sequences using a nearest-neighbor algorithm that merged closely related sequences. To assign V, D and J gene segments, CDR3 sequences were aligned to IMGT reference sequences. For a sequence to be retained, at least a six-nucleotide match to both a V gene segment and a J gene segment was required. Rearrangements were called productive when the CDR3 lacked stop codons and stayed in frame with V and J; all others were non-productive. Following IMGT convention, CDR3 was defined as the stretch from the second conserved V-encoded cysteine to the conserved J-encoded phenylalanine. In an earlier analysis of around 640 of the donors, sequences lacking an unambiguous match to a single V gene segment were excluded. An earlier analysis of 550 to 650 of the donors classified V segments as functional when productive rearrangements were above 56.7% and as segregating when the standard deviation between donors was above 5%. A statistical classification framework was developed to diagnose cytomegalovirus status using the catalog of TCR beta chain sequences. In a later analysis, V and J genes were assigned by comparing TCR nucleotide sequences against IMGT/GENE-DB human TR gene sequences. In a later analysis, CDR3 sequences and most-parsimonious VDJ recombination scenarios were assigned using the TCRdist pipeline. A later analysis defined each TCR beta chain by its CDR3 amino acid sequence plus V-gene family, and excluded reads lacking a unique V-gene family. A later analysis removed 550 to 650 highly shared, low-generation-probability nucleotide sequences to deal with suspected cross-contamination and a sequencing artifact. For each public chain, a later analysis derived a clonal expansion index from normalized ranks of inferred template counts within each repertoire. In a later analysis, generation probabilities were computed using a VDJ recombination model fitted to out-of-frame rearrangements, and the results were checked against IGoR. A later analysis scored TCR-TCR, TCR-HLA and TCR-CMV co-occurrence with hypergeometric tests, applying a repertoire-size bias correction to TCR pairs. False discovery rates were estimated in a later analysis by permuting HLA or CMV assignments 20 times. In a later analysis, co-occurring TCRs were grouped using DBSCAN, with TCRdist sequence similarity added in when clustering inside HLA-allele-positive subsets. For co-occurrence clustering, repertoires with fewer than 30,000 or more than 120,000 public chains were excluded, along with about five repertoires with anomalous nucleotide sharing. TCRdb stores this immuneACCESS table with in-frame sequences only. Part of the clones is absent; in the studies checked, under half of the shortfall reflects unresolved V genes, and no reason is known for the rest. That table is the source of V, J and clone size, and D and trimming were worked out from the DNA. This sample lists approximately 260,000 clones; about 93% were detected once. Together, the top ten hold around 1.7% of the sample.

This chain is built from TRBV19 and TRBJ2-7; 6 matching bases give a weak D call of TRBD2. What was sequenced was PBMCs. The source is a girl aged 2-15 years in good health and CMV-seronegative. The CDR3 has the sequence CASTSRRVKLYEQYF. The DNA is TGTGCCAGTACCTCGAGGAGGGTAAAACTTTACGAGCAGTACTTC.